This entry features one T cell receptor beta chain sequence. Its antigen is undetermined. The record originates from a study of T cells in Graves' hyperthyroidism and ophthalmopathy. The study's findings and limits: Ophthalmopathy could be told apart from stable hyperthyroidism with a 13 V-J model.

V was shortened by 0 bases and J by 7 bases, with 3 bases between the two germline ends. Germline-derived CDR1 and CDR2 are DFQATT and SNEGSKA (reference sequence). The CDR3 spans 10 residues. Amplification yielded TCR beta CDR3 regions, with RNA transcripts as the source. Primed by the HTBI set, a first-round RT-PCR was run on the TCR CDR3. A single record per CDR3 protein comes from TCRdb applying MiXCR to the multiplex PCR reads. The sample consists of about 640,000 distinct CDR3 sequences, less than 25% of them appearing once. Sequences were obtained from blood. The receptor comes from a man between 25 and 39 years old with Graves' ophthalmopathy. The chain combines TRBV20-1 with TRBJ1-2; the D is unclear. CDR3: CSAREGGYTF. The DNA for the CDR3 is TGCAGTGCTAGAGAGGGTGGCTACACCTTC.